Each of the 25 T cell receptor beta chains below was sequenced from the same sample in a study of human T cells and chemical hapten exposure. The time point denotes: patch test 3, about 24 weeks after DPC sensitization. Treatment noted: therapeutic diphenylcyclopropenone sensitization with weekly scalp DPC. One entry per CDR3 protein results from TCRdb running MiXCR on the RACE reads. Of some 64,000 distinct CDR3 sequences in the sample, 9.5% to 11% were seen once. Source: whole blood, taken in connection with sensitization to the hapten diphenylcyclopropenone (DPC). The receptors were gathered from a woman aged 25 to 45 with alopecia areata. Some clones in this sample may be carry-over from other donors' samples.

This clonotype was observed a handful of times. This chain connects TRBV29-1 to TRBJ2-3; possibly TRBD1 or TRBD2 for D (5 bases each). The CDR3 loop spans 15 amino acids. V dropped 7 bases and J dropped 1 base, with 18 bases sitting between them. CDR1 and CDR2 (germline): SQVTM, ANQGSEA. As DNA, the CDR3 is TGCAGCGCTTCCCCGGGGACGCCGGGCACAGATACGCAGTATTTT. It is translated as CSASPGTPGTDTQYF.

This clonotype showed up many times. V and J are TRBV29-1 and TRBJ2-2, with 10 bases lining up with TRBD1. V lost 7 bases and J lost 6; bases outside the gene matches: 5. CDR3 size: 13 residues. The V gene's germline CDR1 is SQVTM and CDR2 ANQGSEA. The CDR3 DNA reads TGCAGCGCCGCCGGGACAGGGGCCGGGGAGCTGTTTTTT. It encodes CSAAGTGAGELFF.

In this sample, this clonotype turned up many times. This CDR3 is CASSLVVSNQPQHF. The CDR3 nucleotides are TGTGCCAGCAGTTTAGTTGTAAGCAATCAGCCCCAGCATTTT. The chain employs TRBV27 and TRBJ1-5; D remains unclear. Trimming cost V 2 bases and J 1 base, with 6 bases left between them. The CDR3 loop spans 14 amino acids. Germline loops: CDR1 MNHEY, CDR2 SMNVEV (reference sequence).

The chain uses TRBV20-1 and TRBJ1-1; D is possibly TRBD1 (5 bases). The CDR3 has 13 residues. Germline V gene lookup returns CDR1 DFQATT and CDR2 SNEGSKA (reference sequence). The germline V and J ends were trimmed by 0 bases and 4 bases, with 9 bases remaining between them. CDR3 sequence (DNA): TGCAGTGCTAGAGATTACGGGGGCACTGAAGCTTTCTTT. This sequence encodes CSARDYGGTEAFF.

The chain links TRBV12-3 or TRBV12-4 to TRBJ2-3; D is undetermined. The CDR3 is 13 residues long. The V end lost 5 bases, the J end lost 2 bases, and 8 bases lay between the germline ends. The CDR3 sequence is CASSPYTTDTQYF. CDR3 bases: TGTGCCAGCAGTCCCTACACCACAGATACGCAGTATTTT.

This clonotype was found a few times. This rearrangement joins TRBV11-1 to TRBJ2-1, with TRBD2 matching 7 bases. CDR3 length: 16 residues. Germline CDR1 reads SGHAT; CDR2 reads FQDESV (reference sequence). V dropped 4 bases and J dropped 6; count of bases not matched to a gene: 12. CDR3 in DNA: TGTGCCAGCAGCTCAAGCGGAGCGGGATTGGGCAATGAGCAGTTCTTC. Translated, it gives CASSSSGAGLGNEQFF.

The chain uses TRBV15 and TRBJ1-3; D is undetermined. Looked up from germline, CDR1 is LNHNV and CDR2 is YYDKDF (reference sequence). The CDR3 runs to 12 residues. V dropped 9 bases and J dropped 0 bases, with 6 bases sitting between them. CDR3 in DNA: TGTGCCACTCAGAGCTCTGGAAACACCATATATTTT. Encoded protein: CATQSSGNTIYF.

The rearrangement uses TRBV2 and TRBJ1-6, with 7 bases that match TRBD1. The germline V gene encodes CDR1 SNHLY and CDR2 FYNNEI. The CDR3 is 14 residues long. The V segment lost 6 bases and the J segment 6 bases; nucleotides outside the gene matches: 5. The CDR3 loop reads CASRGYRGNSPLHF. CDR3 bases: TGTGCCAGCAGGGGGTACAGGGGTAATTCACCCCTCCACTTT.

This sequence joins TRBV6-6 and TRBJ2-1, with 11 bases matching TRBD1. Per the germline V gene, CDR1 is MNHNY and CDR2 is SVGAGI (reference sequence). The junction had 1 base not matched to a gene; V was cut back by 4 bases and J by 5 bases. CDR3 length: 14 amino acids. The CDR3 coding sequence is TGTGCCAGCAGTTGGGGACAGGGGGACAATGAGCAGTTCTTC. Translated: CASSWGQGDNEQFF.

The rearrangement joins TRBV5-4 to TRBJ2-2, with TRBD2 matching over 12 bases. The germline gives CDR1 SGHNT, CDR2 YYREEE (reference sequence). The CDR3 has 16 amino acids. With 5 bases clipped from V and 4 bases from J, the junction kept 6 bases outside the gene matches. For the CDR3, the DNA is TGTGCCAGCAGTCTTGGACTAGCGGGGAGCACCGGGGAGCTGTTTTTT. This translates into CASSLGLAGSTGELFF.

This clonotype was observed a few times. The rearrangement links TRBV29-1 to TRBJ2-7; the D call may be TRBD1 or TRBD2 (5 bases each). The CDR3 consists of 11 residues. Germline CDR1 reads SQVTM; CDR2 reads ANQGSEA. The V end was cut by 6 bases, the J end by 6 bases, with 12 bases between. In nucleotides, the CDR3 is TGCAGCGTCGCATGGGACCGCGAGCAGTACTTC. Protein sequence: CSVAWDREQYF.

This clonotype was counted many times. CDR3 bases: TGTGCCAGCTCAGCAGTCAACGCCGGGGAGCTGTTTTTT. It yields the protein CASSAVNAGELFF. The rearrangement joins TRBV18 to TRBJ2-2; D gene ambiguous. The CDR3 has 13 amino acids. From germline, CDR1 is KGHSH and CDR2 LQKENI. The V end was cut by 5 bases, the J end by 6 bases, with 10 bases between. The full variable domain, with the rest looked up from reference TRBV18 and TRBJ2-2, is NAGVMQNPRHLVRRRGQEARLRCSPMKGHSHVYWYRQLPEEGLKFMVYLQKENIIDESGMPKERFSAEFPKEGPSILRIQQVVRGDSAAYFCASSAVNAGELFFGEGSRLTVL.

This clonotype showed up many times. The chain recombines TRBV28 with TRBJ2-5, with D uncertain. In germline, CDR1 is MDHEN, CDR2 SYDVKM. With 5 bases removed from V and 2 bases from J, the gap between germline ends came to 15 bases. The CDR3 is 15 amino acids. This CDR3 is CASSPLGLIQETQYF. The CDR3 DNA reads as TGTGCCAGCAGTCCCTTAGGGTTAATACAAGAGACCCAGTACTTC.

The chain employs TRBV18 and TRBJ1-2; no clear D. The V end lost 1 base, the J end lost 2 bases, and 20 bases lay between the germline ends. CDR3 length equals 18 residues. CDR1 KGHSH and CDR2 LQKENI come from the germline V gene. DNA of the CDR3: TGTGCCAGCTCACCACTGGCAGTGGGTTTGATTAGGAACTATGGCTACACCTTC. Its translation: CASSPLAVGLIRNYGYTF. Supplemented by reference TRBV18 and TRBJ1-2, the full variable domain reads NAGVMQNPRHLVRRRGQEARLRCSPMKGHSHVYWYRQLPEEGLKFMVYLQKENIIDESGMPKERFSAEFPKEGPSILRIQQVVRGDSAAYFCASSPLAVGLIRNYGYTFGSGTRLTVV.

This clonotype appeared a few times. The chain links TRBV7-2 to TRBJ2-5, with 7 bases that match TRBD2. The trim removed 6 bases at V and 5 bases at J, leaving 12 bases unmatched. The CDR3 loop spans 15 amino acids. Germline lookup yields CDR1 SGHTA and CDR2 FQGNSA. CDR3 nucleotides: TGTGCCAGCAGACCGGACGGAAGCGGGGTTGAGACCCAGTACTTC. Translated: CASRPDGSGVETQYF.

This clonotype appeared many times. V is TRBV18 and J is TRBJ2-5, with D perhaps being TRBD1 or TRBD2 (7 bases each). Per the germline V gene, CDR1 is KGHSH and CDR2 is LQKENI. The CDR3 covers 16 residues. Trimming pared 6 bases from V and 2 bases from J, leaving 19 bases between. This chain's CDR3 is CASSPQGGEPQETQYF. The CDR3 DNA follows: TGTGCCAGCTCCCCCCAGGGGGGGGAACCTCAAGAGACCCAGTACTTC.

V gene TRBV12-3 or TRBV12-4 combines with J gene TRBJ1-5; possible D gene TRBD1, 5 bases. V lost 2 bases and J 4 bases, leaving 9 bases between the germline ends. This CDR3 has 14 residues. CDR3 sequence: CASSLWGSNQPQHF. CDR3 bases: TGTGCCAGCAGTTTATGGGGCAGTAATCAGCCCCAGCATTTT.

The chain couples TRBV7-2 to TRBJ2-3; TRBD2 aligns across 12 bases. This CDR3 spans 15 amino acids. The junction had 3 bases not matched to a gene; V was cut back by 4 bases and J by 4 bases. Germline values: CDR1 SGHTA, CDR2 FQGNSA. The CDR3 sequence: CASSSTSGGPDTQYF. CDR3 DNA: TGTGCCAGCAGCTCGACTAGCGGGGGCCCAGATACGCAGTATTTT.

This clonotype was seen a handful of times. The chain is built from TRBV11-2 and TRBJ2-1; no clear D. Deletions cut 4 bases from V and 10 bases from J, with 14 bases between. This CDR3 has 13 amino acids. Germline CDR1 and CDR2: SGHAT and FQNNGV. CDR3 protein: CASSSRDPLEQFF. The CDR3 bases are TGTGCCAGCAGCTCCAGAGATCCCTTGGAGCAGTTCTTC.

This clonotype was detected only a few times. The chain is built from TRBV30 and TRBJ1-1, with D hard to call. Trimming took off 3 bases at V and 0 bases at J, with 8 bases between the two ends. The CDR3 runs 13 residues. Germline V CDR1 and CDR2: GTSNPN, SVGIG (reference sequence). Written as DNA, the CDR3 is TGTGCCTGGAGCCCACAGTTGAACACTGAAGCTTTCTTT. It is translated as CAWSPQLNTEAFF.

This clonotype was detected ten times or more. The V gene is TRBV6-1, the J gene TRBJ2-7; D remains ambiguous. Between the trimmed V and J ends, which lost 4 bases and 4 bases, there was a span of 8 bases. Per the germline V gene, CDR1 is MNHNS and CDR2 is SASEGT. The CDR3 loop spans 12 amino acids. CDR3 in amino acids: CASSVGLYEQYF. CDR3 coding DNA: TGTGCCAGCAGTGTAGGGTTGTACGAGCAGTACTTC.

This clonotype has ten or more counts. J is TRBJ2-7 and V is TRBV20-1; 10 bases fit TRBD1. Looked up from germline, CDR1 is DFQATT and CDR2 is SNEGSKA (reference sequence). This CDR3 has 13 amino acids. V lost 7 bases to trimming and J lost 10 bases; unmatched junction nucleotides: 13. The CDR3 nucleotides read TGCAGTGTCGCAGGGACAGGGGACTCTGGACAGTACTTC. The encoded protein is CSVAGTGDSGQYF.

The rearrangement uses TRBV18 and TRBJ2-1; 7 nucleotides line up with TRBD2. Germline V gives CDR1 KGHSH, CDR2 LQKENI. There are 16 residues in the CDR3. V lost 4 bases to trimming and J lost 0 bases; unmatched junction nucleotides: 6. Here the CDR3 reads CASSRAGGSSYNEQFF. CDR3 DNA: TGTGCCAGCTCACGGGCCGGCGGGAGCTCCTACAATGAGCAGTTCTTC.

In DNA, the CDR3 is TGTGCCAGCAGACCCCTTCTAGCGGGAGGATACAATGAGCAGTTCTTC. Translation: CASRPLLAGGYNEQFF. The chain is built from TRBV27 and TRBJ2-1; 11 positions agree with TRBD2. After removal of 6 bases from V and 4 bases from J, the junction contained 8 bases not matched to a gene. There are 16 residues in the CDR3. Germline assignment: CDR1 MNHEY and CDR2 SMNVEV (reference sequence).

Only a few counts were recorded for this clonotype. V is TRBV6-1 and J is TRBJ1-5; 9 positions match TRBD1. Unmatched junction bases numbered 8, after V lost 5 bases and J lost 3 bases. Germline V gene sequence: CDR1 MNHNS, CDR2 SASEGT. The CDR3 loop spans 16 amino acids. In DNA form, the CDR3 reads TGTGCCAGCAGTCCGAAACAGGGGGCGGACAATCAGCCCCAGCATTTT. Protein product: CASSPKQGADNQPQHF.